This T cell receptor (beta chain) was documented in a study of blood T cells in healthy people across ages (dated by TCRdb to the mid-2010s). Looking at the study overall: Template switching captured roughly one uniquely barcoded TCR beta cDNA molecule per two T cells in model experiments. The donors were divided into four age groups: young (average approximately 16 years), middle-aged (under 40), aged (about 56) and long-lived (approximately 74). To avoid experimental bias, donors of different ages were distributed randomly across sequencing lanes. For two donors (one aged 18 to 30 and one aged 80 or older), the study analyzed two additional independent replicas of 1 million unique cDNA reads from the same blood draw. Using deep sequencing normalized with unique cDNA molecular identifiers, the study measured how TCR beta repertoire diversity changes with age. Overall study results and their limits: Compared with the aged group, the long-lived group had more naive CD4+ T cells, fewer expanded clones and increased TCR diversity, a pattern suggesting age selection. Estimates of total diversity based on one million sequenced T cells were considered lower bounds and underestimates. Because profiling used bulk unsorted PBMCs, naive and antigen-experienced compartments could not be compared conclusively. Observed TCR beta diversity per million T cells fell roughly linearly with age, and a significant reduction was already apparent by age around 40. The percentage of naive T cells measured by flow cytometry correlated strongly with observed TCR beta diversity. Because donor CMV infection status was unknown, age-related changes in expanded clonotypes were potentially confounded.

The method behind the library was 5' RACE. The instrument given in TCRdb is Illumina HiSeq 2500. A second PCR of about 6 to 12 cycles was performed with a sample-barcoded 5' primer and a J-beta primer mix. Each TCR beta cDNA molecule received a unique molecular identifier from a template-switch 5' adaptor carrying 12 random nucleotides. Each sample yielded at least 3 million CDR3-containing paired-end reads. First-strand cDNA was synthesized from all RNA with the Mint cDNA synthesis kit, primed by a TRBC-specific oligonucleotide. Following uracil-DNA glycosylase treatment, a first 18-cycle PCR with universal primers M1SS and BC2_uni_R was performed on all cDNA. In the authors' own workflow: For normalization, 1 million high-quality reads were randomly selected from each sample, with every read carrying a distinct molecular identifier. Reads with shared molecular identifiers were discarded instead of being binned into consensus sequences. CDR3 identification, clonotype clustering and error correction used MiTCR with a Q25 quality threshold and the strictest error-elimination algorithm. Lower-bound total TCR beta diversity was estimated with a nonparametric unseen species model using Euler transformation. The raw public data were reprocessed by TCRdb itself: fastp quality trimming at Q25, MiXCR clonotype calling, in-frame beta chains only. CDR3 protein sequences are deduplicated, and each keeps its most common genes and DNA. These V and J calls rely on TCRdb rather than the paper's analysis. The sample data list around 1,700,000 distinct CDR3 sequences, and 28% of these were observed just once. The ten largest clones add up to roughly 8.2% of the sample.

In the germline V gene (reference sequence), CDR1 corresponds to WNHNN and CDR2 to SYGVQD. V and J are truncated by 6 bases and 6 bases respectively, leaving an intervening sequence of 17 bases. The CDR3 measures 14 amino acids from cysteine to phenylalanine. Only the CDR3 DNA is retained, 42 bases long and in frame from the first base. Donors were a few dozen systemically healthy Caucasian individuals from Russia aged 6 to 90 years. Each donor gave ten milliliters of peripheral blood, collected into EDTA-treated Vacutainer tubes. Ficoll-Paque density-gradient centrifugation was used to isolate PBMCs, with at least 7 million per sample. Trizol reagent was used to extract total RNA from the PBMCs, yielding at least 5 micrograms per sample. For every donor, an aliquot of PBMCs went through flow cytometry to measure the percentages of naive CD45RAhigh/CD27high T cells. As to this clonotype: Its antigen remains unidentified. Per-base qualities were not stored, and no clone one base away is much larger.

Sequencing input: blood. The sequence derives from a woman aged 30 to 39 in good health. Here the chain combines TRBV10-1 and TRBJ1-2; the D gene lacks a confident call. Read as DNA, the sequence is TGCGCCAGCAGATCATATGGAGAACGGAATGGCTACACCTTC. It is translated as CASRSYGERNGYTF.